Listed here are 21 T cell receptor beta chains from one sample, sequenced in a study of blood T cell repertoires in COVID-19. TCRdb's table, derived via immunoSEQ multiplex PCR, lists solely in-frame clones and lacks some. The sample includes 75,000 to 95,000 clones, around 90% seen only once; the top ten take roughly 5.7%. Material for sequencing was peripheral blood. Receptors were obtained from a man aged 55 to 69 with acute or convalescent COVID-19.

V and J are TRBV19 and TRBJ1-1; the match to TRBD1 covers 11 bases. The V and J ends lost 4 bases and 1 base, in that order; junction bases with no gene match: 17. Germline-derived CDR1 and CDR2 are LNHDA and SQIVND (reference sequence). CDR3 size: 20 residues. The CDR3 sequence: CASSNFGQGALWYGNTEAFF. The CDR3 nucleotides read TGTGCCAGTAGTAATTTCGGACAGGGGGCGCTTTGGTATGGGAACACTGAAGCTTTCTTT.

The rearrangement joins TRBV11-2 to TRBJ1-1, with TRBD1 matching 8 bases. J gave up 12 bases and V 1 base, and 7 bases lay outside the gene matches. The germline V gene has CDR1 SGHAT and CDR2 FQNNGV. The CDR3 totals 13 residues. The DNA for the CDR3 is TGTGCCAGCAGCTTAGTTGGGACAGGCGGATCTTTCTTT. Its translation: CASSLVGTGGSFF.

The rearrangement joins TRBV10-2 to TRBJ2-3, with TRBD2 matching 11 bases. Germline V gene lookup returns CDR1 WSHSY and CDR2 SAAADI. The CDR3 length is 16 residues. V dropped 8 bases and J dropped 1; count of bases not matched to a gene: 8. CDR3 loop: CASRAIAGGRTDTQYF. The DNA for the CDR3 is TGCGCCAGCCGAGCTATAGCGGGGGGGCGCACAGATACGCAGTATTTT.

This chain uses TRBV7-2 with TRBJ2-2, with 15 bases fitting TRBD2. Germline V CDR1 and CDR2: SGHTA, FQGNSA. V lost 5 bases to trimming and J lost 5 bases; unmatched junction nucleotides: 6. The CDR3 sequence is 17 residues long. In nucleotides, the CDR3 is TGTGCCAGCAGCCCCGGGACTAGCGGGGGGAGTACCGGGGAGCTGTTTTTT. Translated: CASSPGTSGGSTGELFF.

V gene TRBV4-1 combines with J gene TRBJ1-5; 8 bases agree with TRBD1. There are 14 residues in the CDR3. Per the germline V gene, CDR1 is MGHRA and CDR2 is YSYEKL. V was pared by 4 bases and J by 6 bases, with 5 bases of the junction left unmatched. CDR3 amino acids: CASSPGQGGQPQHF. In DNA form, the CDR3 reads TGCGCCAGCAGCCCTGGACAGGGAGGTCAGCCCCAGCATTTT.

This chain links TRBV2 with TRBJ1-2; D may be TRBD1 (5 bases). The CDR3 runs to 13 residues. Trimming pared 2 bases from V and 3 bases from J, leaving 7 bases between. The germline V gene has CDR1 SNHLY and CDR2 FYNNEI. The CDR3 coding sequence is TGTGCCAGCAGTGAACAGGGCGACTATGGCTACACCTTC. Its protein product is CASSEQGDYGYTF.

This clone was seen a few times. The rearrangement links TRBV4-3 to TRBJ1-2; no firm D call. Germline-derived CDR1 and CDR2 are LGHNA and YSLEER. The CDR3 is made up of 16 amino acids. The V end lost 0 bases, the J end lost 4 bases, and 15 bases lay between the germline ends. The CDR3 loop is CASSQEGHSNGYGYTF. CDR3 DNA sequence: TGCGCCAGCAGCCAAGAAGGCCACAGTAACGGCTATGGCTACACCTTC.

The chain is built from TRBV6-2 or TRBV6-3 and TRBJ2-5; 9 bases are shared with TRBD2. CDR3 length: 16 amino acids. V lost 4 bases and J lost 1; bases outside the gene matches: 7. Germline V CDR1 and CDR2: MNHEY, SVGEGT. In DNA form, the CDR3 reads TGTGCCAGCAGTTTGGGAAGCGGGGGGCGCCAAGAGACCCAGTACTTC. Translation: CASSLGSGGRQETQYF.

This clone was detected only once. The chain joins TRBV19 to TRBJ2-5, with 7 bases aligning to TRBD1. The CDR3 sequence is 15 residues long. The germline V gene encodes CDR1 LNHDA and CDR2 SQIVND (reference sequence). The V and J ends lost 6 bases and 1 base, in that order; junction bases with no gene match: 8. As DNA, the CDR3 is TGTGCCAGTAGCCAAATAGGGGGCAGCCAAGAGACCCAGTACTTC. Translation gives CASSQIGGSQETQYF.

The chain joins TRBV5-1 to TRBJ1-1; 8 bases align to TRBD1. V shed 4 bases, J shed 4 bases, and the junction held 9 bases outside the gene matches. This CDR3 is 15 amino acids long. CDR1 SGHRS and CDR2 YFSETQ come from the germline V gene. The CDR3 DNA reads TGCGCCAGCAGCGAAGGACAGGGCGGGAGCACTGAAGCTTTCTTT. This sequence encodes CASSEGQGGSTEAFF.

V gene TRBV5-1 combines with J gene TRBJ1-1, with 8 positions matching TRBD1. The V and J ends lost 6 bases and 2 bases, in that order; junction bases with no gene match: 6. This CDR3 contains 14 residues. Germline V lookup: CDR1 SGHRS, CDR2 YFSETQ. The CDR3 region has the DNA TGCGCCAGCACAGACAGGGGCACTAACACTGAAGCTTTCTTT. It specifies CASTDRGTNTEAFF.

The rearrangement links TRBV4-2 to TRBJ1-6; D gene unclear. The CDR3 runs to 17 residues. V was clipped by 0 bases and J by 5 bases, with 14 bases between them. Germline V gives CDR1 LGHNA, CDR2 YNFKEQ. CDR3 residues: CASSQDPKSADNSPLHF. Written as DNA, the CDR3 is TGTGCCAGCAGCCAAGATCCTAAGTCCGCCGATAATTCACCCCTCCACTTT.

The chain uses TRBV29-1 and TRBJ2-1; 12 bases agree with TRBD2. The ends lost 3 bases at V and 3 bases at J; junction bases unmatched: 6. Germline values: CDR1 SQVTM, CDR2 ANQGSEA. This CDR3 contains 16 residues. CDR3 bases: TGCAGCGTTGAGGCTAGCGGGGGGGCGAACTACAATGAGCAGTTCTTC. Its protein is CSVEASGGANYNEQFF.

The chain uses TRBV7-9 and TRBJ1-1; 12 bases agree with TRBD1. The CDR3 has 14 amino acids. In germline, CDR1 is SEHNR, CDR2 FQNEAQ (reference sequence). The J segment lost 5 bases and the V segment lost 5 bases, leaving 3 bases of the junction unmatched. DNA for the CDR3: TGTGCCAGCAGCCCGGGACAGGGGGCGACTGAAGCTTTCTTT. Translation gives CASSPGQGATEAFF.

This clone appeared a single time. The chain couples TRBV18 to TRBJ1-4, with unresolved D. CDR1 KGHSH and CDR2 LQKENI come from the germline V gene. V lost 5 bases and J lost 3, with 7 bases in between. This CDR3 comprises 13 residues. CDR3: CASSGSSNEKLFF. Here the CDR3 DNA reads TGTGCCAGCTCAGGGAGTTCTAATGAAAAACTGTTTTTT.

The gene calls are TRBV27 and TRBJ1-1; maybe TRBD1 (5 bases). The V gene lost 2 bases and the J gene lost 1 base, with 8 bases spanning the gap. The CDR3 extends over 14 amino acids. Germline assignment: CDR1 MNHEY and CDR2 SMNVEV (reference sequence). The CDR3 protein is CASSLGGSNTEAFF. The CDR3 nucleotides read TGTGCCAGCAGTTTAGGGGGGTCGAACACTGAAGCTTTCTTT.

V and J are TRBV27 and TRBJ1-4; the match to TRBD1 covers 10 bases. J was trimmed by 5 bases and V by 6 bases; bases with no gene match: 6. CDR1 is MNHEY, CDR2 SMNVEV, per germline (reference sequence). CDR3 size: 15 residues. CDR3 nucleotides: TGTGCCAGCAGCCCCGGGACAGGGGTGAATGAAAAACTGTTTTTT. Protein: CASSPGTGVNEKLFF.

The DNA of the CDR3 is TGTGCCAGCAGTGACGCTGGGGCCTATAGCTCCTACAATGAGCAGTTCTTC. Its translation: CASSDAGAYSSYNEQFF. The gene calls are TRBV2 and TRBJ2-1; D possibly corresponds to TRBD1 (5 bases). The germline V gene encodes CDR1 SNHLY and CDR2 FYNNEI. V was cut by 3 bases and J by 0 bases, with 15 bases left in between. The CDR3 has 17 amino acids.

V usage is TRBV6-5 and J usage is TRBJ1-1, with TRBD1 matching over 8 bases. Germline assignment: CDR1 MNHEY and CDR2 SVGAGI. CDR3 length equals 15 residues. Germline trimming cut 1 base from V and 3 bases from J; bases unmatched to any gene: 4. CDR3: CASSYFRGRHTEAFF. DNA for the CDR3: TGTGCCAGCAGTTACTTCAGGGGGCGGCACACTGAAGCTTTCTTT.

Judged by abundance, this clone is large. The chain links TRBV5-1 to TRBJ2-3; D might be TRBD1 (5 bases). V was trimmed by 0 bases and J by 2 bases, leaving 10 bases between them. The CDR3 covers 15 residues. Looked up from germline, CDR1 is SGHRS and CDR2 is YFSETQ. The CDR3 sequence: CASSLVGALTDTQYF. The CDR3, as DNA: TGCGCCAGCAGCTTGGTTGGGGCCCTCACAGATACGCAGTATTTT.

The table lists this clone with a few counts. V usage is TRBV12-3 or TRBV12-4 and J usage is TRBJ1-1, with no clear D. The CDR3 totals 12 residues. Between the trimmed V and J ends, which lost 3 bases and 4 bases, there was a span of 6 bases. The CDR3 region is CASSFLGTEAFF. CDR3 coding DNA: TGTGCCAGCAGTTTCCTCGGCACTGAAGCTTTCTTT.